This TCR beta chain appears in the sequencing data of a study of long-term antiretroviral therapy in people with HIV. V trimming: 2 bases; J trimming: 0 bases; junction bases outside the gene matches: 10. Looked up from germline, CDR1 is SGDLS and CDR2 is YYNGEE. There are 19 residues in the CDR3. The libraries were made with immunoSEQ v3.0 at survey level. Only in-frame clones appear in the TCRdb table, and some are missing; sequencing was by immunoSEQ multiplex PCR. Among over 30,000 clones, approximately 80% were seen once, and the ten largest hold about 6%. The sequenced sample was unsorted PBMCs, obtained 0.6 years after starting antiretroviral therapy. The chain couples TRBV9 to TRBJ2-1, with TRBD2 matching over 11 bases. The TCR originated in a man in his late teens or twenties with HIV. The CDR3 loop reads CASSVLGGTSGSSYNEQFF. The CDR3 nucleotides read TGTGCCAGCAGCGTCTTGGGGGGGACTAGCGGTAGCTCCTACAATGAGCAGTTCTTC.